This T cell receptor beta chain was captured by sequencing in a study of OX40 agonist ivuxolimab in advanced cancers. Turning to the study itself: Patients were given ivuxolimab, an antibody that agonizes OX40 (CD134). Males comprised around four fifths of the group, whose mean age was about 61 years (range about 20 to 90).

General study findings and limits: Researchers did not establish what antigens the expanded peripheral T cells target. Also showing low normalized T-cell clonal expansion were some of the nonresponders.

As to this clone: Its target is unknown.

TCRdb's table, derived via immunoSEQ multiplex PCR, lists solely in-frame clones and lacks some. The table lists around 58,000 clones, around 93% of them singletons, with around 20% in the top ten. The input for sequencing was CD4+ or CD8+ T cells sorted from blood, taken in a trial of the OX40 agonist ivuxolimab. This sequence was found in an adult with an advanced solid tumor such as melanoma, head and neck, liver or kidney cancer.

CDR3 in DNA: TGTGCCAGCAGTTTATACGCAGGCTCCTACGAGCAGTACTTC. Amino acids: CASSLYAGSYEQYF. The V and J genes are TRBV28 and TRBJ2-7; D unresolved. CDR1 MDHEN and CDR2 SYDVKM come from the germline V gene. With 1 base removed from V and 0 bases from J, the gap between germline ends came to 7 bases. The CDR3 consists of 14 residues.